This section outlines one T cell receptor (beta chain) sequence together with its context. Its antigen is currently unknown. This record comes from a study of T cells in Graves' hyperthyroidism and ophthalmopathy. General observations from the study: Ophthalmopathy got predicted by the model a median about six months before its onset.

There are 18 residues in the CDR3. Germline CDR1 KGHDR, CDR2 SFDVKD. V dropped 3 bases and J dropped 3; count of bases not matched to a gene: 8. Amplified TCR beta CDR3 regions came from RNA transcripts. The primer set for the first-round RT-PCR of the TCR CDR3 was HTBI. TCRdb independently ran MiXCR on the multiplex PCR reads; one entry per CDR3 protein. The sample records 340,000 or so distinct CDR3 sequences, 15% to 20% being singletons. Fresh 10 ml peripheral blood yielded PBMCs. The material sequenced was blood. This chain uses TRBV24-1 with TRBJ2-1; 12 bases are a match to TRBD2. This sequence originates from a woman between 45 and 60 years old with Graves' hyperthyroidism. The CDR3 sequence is CATSDRGTSGLYYNEQFF. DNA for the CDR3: TGTGCCACCAGTGATAGGGGGACTAGCGGGTTATACTACAATGAGCAGTTCTTC.